The 9 T cell receptor beta chains below all came from one sample that was sequenced in a study of blood T cell repertoires in COVID-19. Generated by immunoSEQ multiplex PCR, the TCRdb table keeps only in-frame clones and is missing some. The table lists 110,000 to 150,000 clones, around 84% of them singletons. What was sequenced was peripheral blood. These receptors came from a woman aged 45-65 years with acute or convalescent COVID-19.

This chain joins TRBV6-2 or TRBV6-3 and TRBJ1-1; no firm D call. This CDR3 has 13 residues. Looked up from germline, CDR1 is MNHEY and CDR2 is SVGEGT. Deletions cut 0 bases from V and 4 bases from J, with 6 bases between. Here the CDR3 DNA reads TGTGCCAGCAGTTACTCGGGCATCACTGAAGCTTTCTTT. It codes for CASSYSGITEAFF.

The rearrangement joins TRBV6-4 to TRBJ2-1; 12 positions match TRBD2. The CDR3 extends over 19 amino acids. Germline trimming cut 6 bases from V and 4 bases from J; bases unmatched to any gene: 16. Germline V gene data show CDR1 as MRHNA and CDR2 as SNTAGT. The CDR3 here is CASSPTSGGLHPRYNEQFF. CDR3 DNA sequence: TGTGCCAGCAGCCCGACTAGCGGGGGACTGCACCCCCGTTACAATGAGCAGTTCTTC.

The CDR3 nucleotides read TGCGCCAGCAGCCAAGATCCCAGCGGGGGGGCAGTGGATACGCAGTATTTT. It codes for CASSQDPSGGAVDTQYF. The chain is built from TRBV4-3 and TRBJ2-3; 10 bases map to TRBD2. Germline V gene lookup returns CDR1 LGHNA and CDR2 YSLEER. Losses at the gene ends were 0 bases for V and 6 bases for J; bases not matched to a gene: 9. CDR3 size: 17 residues.

This chain joins TRBV7-9 and TRBJ1-1; TRBD1 matches at 8 bases. Germline V gene data show CDR1 as SEHNR and CDR2 as FQNEAQ (reference sequence). The J segment lost 1 base and the V segment lost 1 base, leaving 5 bases of the junction unmatched. This CDR3 contains 16 residues. CDR3 DNA: TGTGCCAGCAGCTTAGGTTTGGGACAGGCGAACACTGAAGCTTTCTTT. It specifies CASSLGLGQANTEAFF. Looking up the rest from reference TRBV7-9 and TRBJ1-1 gives the full variable domain: DTGVSQNPRHKITKRGQNVTFRCDPISEHNRLYWYRQTLGQGPEFLTYFQNEAQLEKSRLLSDRFSAERPKGSFSTLEIQRTEQGDSAMYLCASSLGLGQANTEAFFGQGTRLTVV.

V is TRBV6-5 and J is TRBJ2-1, with 11 bases identical to TRBD1. Germline CDR1 MNHEY, CDR2 SVGAGI. V lost 11 bases to trimming and J lost 7 bases; unmatched junction nucleotides: 7. The CDR3 contains 13 residues. CDR3 region: CAVEGQGGNEQFF. For the CDR3, the DNA is TGTGCCGTCGAGGGACAGGGGGGAAATGAGCAGTTCTTC.

This rearrangement joins TRBV7-9 to TRBJ1-2; 9 positions match TRBD1. With 3 bases clipped from V and 6 bases from J, the junction kept 8 bases outside the gene matches. The CDR3 totals 15 residues. Per the germline V gene, CDR1 is SEHNR and CDR2 is FQNEAQ (reference sequence). This CDR3 reads CASSLPDRGGDGYTF. CDR3 bases: TGTGCCAGCAGCTTGCCGGACAGGGGAGGGGATGGCTACACCTTC. The full variable domain, rest sourced from reference TRBV7-9 and TRBJ1-2, is DTGVSQNPRHKITKRGQNVTFRCDPISEHNRLYWYRQTLGQGPEFLTYFQNEAQLEKSRLLSDRFSAERPKGSFSTLEIQRTEQGDSAMYLCASSLPDRGGDGYTFGSGTRLTVV.

V is TRBV6-2 or TRBV6-3 and J is TRBJ2-3; no clear D gene. Germline V gene sequence: CDR1 MNHEY, CDR2 SVGEGT. CDR3 length equals 15 residues. V lost 5 bases and J lost 4, with 16 bases in between. The CDR3 loop is CASSHPRLAADTQYF. DNA of the CDR3: TGTGCCAGCAGTCACCCCCGGCTGGCGGCAGATACGCAGTATTTT.

This clone was recorded only once. This rearrangement joins TRBV6-4 to TRBJ2-3, with a weak D call TRBD2 (6 bases). The germline CDR1 and CDR2 sequences are MRHNA and SNTAGT. The CDR3 is made up of 15 amino acids. V lost 3 bases, J lost 0 bases, and 10 bases lay in between. The CDR3 loop is CASSETGGSTDTQYF. The CDR3 DNA sequence: TGTGCCAGCAGTGAGACCGGGGGTAGCACAGATACGCAGTATTTT.

The chain has TRBV7-2 and TRBJ2-3, with D maybe TRBD2 (7 bases). Trimming removed 0 bases from V and 3 bases from J, with 13 bases in between. The germline V gene has CDR1 SGHTA and CDR2 FQGNSA. CDR3 length: 16 residues. The CDR3 reads CASSLAPGEGTDTQYF. DNA of the CDR3: TGTGCCAGCAGCTTAGCGCCAGGGGAGGGTACAGATACGCAGTATTTT.